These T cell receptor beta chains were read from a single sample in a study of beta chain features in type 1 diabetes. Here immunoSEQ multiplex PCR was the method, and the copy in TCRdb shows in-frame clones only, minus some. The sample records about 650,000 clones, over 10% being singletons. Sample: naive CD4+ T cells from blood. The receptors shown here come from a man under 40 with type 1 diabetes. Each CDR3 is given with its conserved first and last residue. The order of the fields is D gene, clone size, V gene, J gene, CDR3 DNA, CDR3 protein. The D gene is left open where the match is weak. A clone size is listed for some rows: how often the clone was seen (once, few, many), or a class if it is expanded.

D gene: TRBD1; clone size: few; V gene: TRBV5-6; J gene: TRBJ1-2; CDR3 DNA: TGTGCCAGCAACCGCGGGACAGGACGAAGCTATGGCTACACCTTC; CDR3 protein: CASNRGTGRSYGYTF
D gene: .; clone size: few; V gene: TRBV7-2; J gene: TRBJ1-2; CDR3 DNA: TGTGCCAGCAGCTTAGGGCGGAGCATCTATGGCTACACCTTC; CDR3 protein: CASSLGRSIYGYTF
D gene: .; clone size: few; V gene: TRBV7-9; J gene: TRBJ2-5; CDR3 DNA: TGTGCCAGCAGCGCTGGCGGGGCGAAAGAGACCCAGTACTTC; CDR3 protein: CASSAGGAKETQYF
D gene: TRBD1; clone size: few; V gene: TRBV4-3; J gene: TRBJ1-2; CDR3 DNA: TGCGCCAGCAGCCAAGACGCGACAGGGAACTATGGCTACACCTTC; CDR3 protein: CASSQDATGNYGYTF
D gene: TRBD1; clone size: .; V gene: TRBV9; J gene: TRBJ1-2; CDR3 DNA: TGTGCCAGCAGCAGGACAGGGCCGGACGAGAATGGCTACACCTTC; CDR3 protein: CASSRTGPDENGYTF
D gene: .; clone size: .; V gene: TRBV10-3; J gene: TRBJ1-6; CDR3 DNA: TGTGCCATCAGTGAGTCGAGGACGGCAAATTCACCCCTCCACTTT; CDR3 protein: CAISESRTANSPLHF
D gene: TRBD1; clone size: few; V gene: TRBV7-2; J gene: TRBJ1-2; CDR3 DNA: TGTGCCAGCAGCTTAGATCCAGGGGGAAACTATGGCTACACCTTC; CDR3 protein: CASSLDPGGNYGYTF
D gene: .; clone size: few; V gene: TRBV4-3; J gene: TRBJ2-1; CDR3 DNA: TGCGCCAGCAGCCCTACAAGATACTACAATGAGCAGTTCTTC; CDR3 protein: CASSPTRYYNEQFF
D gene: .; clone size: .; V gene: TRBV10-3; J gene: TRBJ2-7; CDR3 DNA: TGTGCCATCAGTGGAACGTTGAGGGGGACCTACGAGCAGTACTTC; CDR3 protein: CAISGTLRGTYEQYF
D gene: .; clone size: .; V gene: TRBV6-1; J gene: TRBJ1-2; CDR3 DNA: TGTGCCAGCAGTGAAGGCGGGGACTATGGCTACACCTTC; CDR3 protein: CASSEGGDYGYTF
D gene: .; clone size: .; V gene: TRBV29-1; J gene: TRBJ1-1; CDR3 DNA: TGCAGCGTTGAAGGGCAGGCCCTTACTGAAGCTTTCTTT; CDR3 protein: CSVEGQALTEAFF
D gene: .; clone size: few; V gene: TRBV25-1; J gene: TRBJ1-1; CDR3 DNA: TGTGCCAGCAAGGAGAGGGAGGGGAACACTGAAGCTTTCTTT; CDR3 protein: CASKEREGNTEAFF
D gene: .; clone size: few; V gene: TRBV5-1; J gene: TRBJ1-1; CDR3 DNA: TGCGCCAGCAGCCCGGCGGGGACTGAAGCTTTCTTT; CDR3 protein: CASSPAGTEAFF
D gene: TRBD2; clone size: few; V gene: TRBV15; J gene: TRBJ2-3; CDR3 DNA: TGTGCCACCAGCAGAGTGTCTAGCGGTGAGGATACGCAGTATTTT; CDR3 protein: CATSRVSSGEDTQYF
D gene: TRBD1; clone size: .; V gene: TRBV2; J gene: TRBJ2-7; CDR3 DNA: TGTGCCAGCACTGGGACAGGGTTGAACTACGAGCAGTACTTC; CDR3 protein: CASTGTGLNYEQYF
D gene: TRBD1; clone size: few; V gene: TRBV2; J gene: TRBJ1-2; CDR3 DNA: TGTGCCAGCAGCGCGACAGGGGGCGCAAATGGCTACACCTTC; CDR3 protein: CASSATGGANGYTF
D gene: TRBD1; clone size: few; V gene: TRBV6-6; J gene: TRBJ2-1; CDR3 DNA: TGTGCCAGCAGTTACTCACCTGGACAGGGATACAATGAGCAGTTCTTC; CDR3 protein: CASSYSPGQGYNEQFF
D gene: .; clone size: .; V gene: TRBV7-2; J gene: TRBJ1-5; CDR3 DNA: TGTGCCAGCAGTCAAGCTATGGGGGCGGCGGAGCCCCAGCATTTT; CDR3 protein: CASSQAMGAAEPQHF
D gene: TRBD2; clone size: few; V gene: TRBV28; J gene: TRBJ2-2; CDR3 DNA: TGTGCCAGCAGCGCCCCGGGGGGGTTCACCGGGGAGCTGTTTTTT; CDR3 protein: CASSAPGGFTGELFF
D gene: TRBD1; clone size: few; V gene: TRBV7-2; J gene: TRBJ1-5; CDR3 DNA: TGTGCCAGCAGCTTAACGCAGGGGGAGAATCAGCCCCAGCATTTT; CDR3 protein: CASSLTQGENQPQHF
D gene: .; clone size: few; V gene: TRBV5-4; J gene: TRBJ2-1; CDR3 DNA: TGTGCCAGCAGCTTGGTGTTCGGGGCAAGGGAGCAGTTCTTC; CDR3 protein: CASSLVFGAREQFF
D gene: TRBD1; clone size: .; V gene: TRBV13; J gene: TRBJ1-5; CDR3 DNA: TGTGCCAGCAGCTTAACGGGCCGACAGGGAGGTCAGCCCCAGCATTTT; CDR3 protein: CASSLTGRQGGQPQHF
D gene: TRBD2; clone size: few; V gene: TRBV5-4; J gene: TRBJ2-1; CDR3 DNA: TGTGCCAGCAGTACCCCTAGCGGGGGTGGGAATGAGCAGTTCTTC; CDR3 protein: CASSTPSGGGNEQFF
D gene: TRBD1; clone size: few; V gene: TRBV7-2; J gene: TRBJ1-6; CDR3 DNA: TGTGCCAGCAGCCCTGGACAGGGTAATTCACCCCTCCACTTT; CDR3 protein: CASSPGQGNSPLHF
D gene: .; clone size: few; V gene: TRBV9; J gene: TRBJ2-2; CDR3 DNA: TGTGCCAGCAGCGAGAGCGGGGAGCTGTTTTTT; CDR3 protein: CASSESGELFF
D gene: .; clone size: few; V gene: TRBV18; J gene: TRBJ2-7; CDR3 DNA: TGTGCCAGCTCACCTATTCCAGCGGACTCCTACGAGCAGTACTTC; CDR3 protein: CASSPIPADSYEQYF
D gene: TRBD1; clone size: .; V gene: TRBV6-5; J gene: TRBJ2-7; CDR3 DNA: TGTGCCAGCAAACGGGACAGGGGGCCACTGGAGCAGTACTTC; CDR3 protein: CASKRDRGPLEQYF
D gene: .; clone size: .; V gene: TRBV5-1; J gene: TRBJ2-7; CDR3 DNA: TGCGCCAGCAGCTTGGCAGGGACCTACGAGCAGTACTTC; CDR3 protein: CASSLAGTYEQYF
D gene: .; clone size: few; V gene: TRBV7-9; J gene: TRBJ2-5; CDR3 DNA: TGTGCCAGCCTCGACTACCAAGAGACCCAGTACTTC; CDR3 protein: CASLDYQETQYF